Included here is one TCR beta chain sequence, with context. Its specificity is unknown. The entry originates in a study of T cell responses to AZD1222 COVID-19 vaccine. TCRdb keeps only in-frame clones here, not all; method: immunoSEQ multiplex PCR. This table has 150,000 to 200,000 clones, approximately 93% appearing once. The germline V gene has CDR1 SGHRS and CDR2 YFSETQ. The ends lost 2 bases at V and 5 bases at J; junction bases unmatched: 10. This CDR3 has 16 residues. Study conclusions and caveats: Across the whole spike, CD4 TCRs peaked at regions 160-218 and 743-854. Spike-specific TCR breadth and depth rose after two AZD1222 doses.

The input for sequencing was peripheral blood, taken on day 0 of AZD1222 vaccination. This receptor was obtained from an adult in good health. The rearrangement joins TRBV5-1 to TRBJ2-7, with 10 bases aligning to TRBD2. CDR3 loop: CASSFFSSGSTNEQYF. The CDR3 nucleotides are TGCGCCAGCAGCTTCTTTTCTAGCGGGAGTACAAACGAGCAGTACTTC.